A selection of T cell receptor beta chains follows, all from one sample in a study of CD8 T cells in Susac syndrome. Each CDR3 protein is one row after TCRdb ran MiXCR on the immunoSEQ multiplex PCR reads. The table has 150,000 to 200,000 distinct CDR3 sequences, 80% to 95% seen once. Sequencing was performed on CD4+ T cells from PBMCs. The origin of the receptors is a human donor in good health. CDR3s include the opening cysteine and the closing phenylalanine or tryptophan. The order of the fields is V gene, J gene, D gene, CDR3 DNA, CDR3 protein. The D gene is left open where the match is weak.

V: TRBV19; J: TRBJ1-2; D: -; DNA: TGTGCCAGTATTGGTCTCCACTATGGCTACACCTTC; CDR3: CASIGLHYGYTF
V: TRBV12-3/TRBV12-4; J: TRBJ2-5; D: TRBD2; DNA: TGTGCCAGCAGCCTTGGGTTAGCGGGCCCCGTAGAGACCCAGTACTTC; CDR3: CASSLGLAGPVETQYF
V: TRBV7-3; J: TRBJ2-2; D: -; DNA: TGTGCCAGCAGCTTCCGGACAGCGAACACCGGGGAGCTGTTTTTT; CDR3: CASSFRTANTGELFF
V: TRBV12-3/TRBV12-4; J: TRBJ1-2; D: -; DNA: TGTGCCAGCAGTTCTTGGGACACGACCTATGGCTACACCTTC; CDR3: CASSSWDTTYGYTF
V: TRBV6-5; J: TRBJ1-1; D: -; DNA: TGTGCCAGCAGTTACCAGGCGGGGGGCACTGAAGCTTTCTTT; CDR3: CASSYQAGGTEAFF
V: TRBV9; J: TRBJ2-7; D: -; DNA: TGTGCCAGCAGCGTTGATAGCGGACCCTACGAGCAGTACTTC; CDR3: CASSVDSGPYEQYF
V: TRBV20-1; J: TRBJ2-7; D: TRBD2; DNA: TGCAGTGCTATACCCGGGACTAGCGGAACCTACGAGCAGTACTTC; CDR3: CSAIPGTSGTYEQYF
V: TRBV20-1; J: TRBJ2-7; D: TRBD1; DNA: TGCAGTGCAACAGGGGGCAAGACCTACGAGCAGTACTTC; CDR3: CSATGGKTYEQYF
V: TRBV7-9; J: TRBJ1-1; D: TRBD1; DNA: TGTGCCAGTGGACAGGGAATGAACACTGAAGCTTTCTTT; CDR3: CASGQGMNTEAFF
V: TRBV6-2/TRBV6-3; J: TRBJ2-5; D: TRBD2; DNA: TGTGCCAGCAGTTGGGGACTAGTGAGTGAGACCCAGTACTTC; CDR3: CASSWGLVSETQYF
V: TRBV4-1; J: TRBJ2-3; D: TRBD2; DNA: TGCGCCAGCAGCTTGCGGGGGATAAGCACAGATACGCAGTATTTT; CDR3: CASSLRGISTDTQYF
V: TRBV19; J: TRBJ1-1; D: -; DNA: TGTGCCAGCTCTATCCCTGAGGGCACTGAAGCTTTCTTT; CDR3: CASSIPEGTEAFF
V: TRBV4-1; J: TRBJ1-3; D: -; DNA: TGCGCCAGCAGCCAAGTTCGTAGCTCTGGAAACACCATATATTTT; CDR3: CASSQVRSSGNTIYF
V: TRBV7-7; J: TRBJ2-2; D: -; DNA: TGTGCCAGCAGCCAGTACGGACAGAACACCGGGGAGCTGTTTTTT; CDR3: CASSQYGQNTGELFF
V: TRBV15; J: TRBJ2-7; D: -; DNA: TGTGCCACCAGCAGAGAGAAAACGGGACGCCAGTCTACCTACGAGCAGTACTTC; CDR3: CATSREKTGRQSTYEQYF
V: TRBV29-1; J: TRBJ1-3; D: -; DNA: TGCAGCGTTTTAGATTCGGGAAACACCATATATTTT; CDR3: CSVLDSGNTIYF
V: TRBV6-5; J: TRBJ1-3; D: -; DNA: TGTGCCAGCAGTTACGGGAAATCTGGAAACACCATATATTTT; CDR3: CASSYGKSGNTIYF